The clone carrying this T cell receptor beta chain occurred a few times. Its antigen is not known. Researchers collected about 9.6 milliliters of peripheral blood from every single donor. Per-sample PBMC isolation yielded at least 6.5 million cells. CDR3 length equals 14 residues. Trimming removed 1 base at V and 4 bases at J, with 11 bases between. CDR1 is MGHRA, CDR2 YSYEKL, per germline. Using a J-beta primer mix together with a sample-barcoded 5' primer, a second PCR was run for roughly 6 to 12 cycles. TCRdb re-analysed the 5' RACE reads in MiXCR, keeping a single row per CDR3 protein. Here the sample spans 1,500,000 or so distinct CDR3 sequences, around 59% being singletons. This sample was included in a study of blood T cells in healthy people across ages. As for the study in general: Template switching caught about one barcoded beta molecule for each two T cells.

Study outcomes and limitations: Unsorted PBMC input precluded a conclusive naive versus antigen-experienced comparison.

The material sequenced was blood. The receptor was isolated from a young man in good health. The chain combines TRBV4-1 with TRBJ2-7; tentatively, D is TRBD2 (6 bases). CDR3 protein: CASSQVLASYEQYF. CDR3 DNA: TGCGCCAGCAGCCAAGTTCTAGCGTCATACGAGCAGTACTTC.